This T cell receptor beta chain came from a study of blood T cell repertoires in COVID-19. The overall study: In each case, the material was cDNA or gDNA derived from T cells, B-cell-depleted T cells, or PBMCs.

Methods used by the authors: From reference gene primer amplification, estimates of nucleated cell counts were derived. The table came from immunoSEQ multiplex PCR; TCRdb's copy has only in-frame clones and leaves some out. V and J calls and clone size are those listed in that table; D and trimming were worked out from the DNA. The sample yields around 150,000 clones, more than 60% seen once. The CDR3 has 13 residues. Germline V lookup: CDR1 SGHRS, CDR2 YFSETQ. V was trimmed by 4 bases and J by 1 base, leaving 8 bases between them. Source material: peripheral blood. The receptor was isolated from a man between 60 and 75 years old with acute or convalescent COVID-19. The genes are TRBV5-1 and TRBJ1-2; TRBD1 is a possible D gene (5 bases). In DNA, the CDR3 is TGCGCCAGCAGCCAAGACAGTAACTATGGCTACACCTTC. Translated, it gives CASSQDSNYGYTF.